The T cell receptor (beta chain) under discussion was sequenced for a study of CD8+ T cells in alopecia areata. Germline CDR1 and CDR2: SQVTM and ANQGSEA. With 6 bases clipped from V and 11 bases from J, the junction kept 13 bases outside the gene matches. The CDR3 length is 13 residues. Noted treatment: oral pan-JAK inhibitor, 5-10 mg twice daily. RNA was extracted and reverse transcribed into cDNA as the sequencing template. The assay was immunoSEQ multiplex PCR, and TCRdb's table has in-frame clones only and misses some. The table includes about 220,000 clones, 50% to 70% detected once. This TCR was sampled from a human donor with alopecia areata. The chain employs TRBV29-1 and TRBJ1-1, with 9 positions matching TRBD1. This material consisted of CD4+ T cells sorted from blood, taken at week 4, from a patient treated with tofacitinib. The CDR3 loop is CSVRPRTGDNAFF. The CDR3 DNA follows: TGCAGCGTCCGTCCGCGGACAGGGGATAATGCTTTCTTT.